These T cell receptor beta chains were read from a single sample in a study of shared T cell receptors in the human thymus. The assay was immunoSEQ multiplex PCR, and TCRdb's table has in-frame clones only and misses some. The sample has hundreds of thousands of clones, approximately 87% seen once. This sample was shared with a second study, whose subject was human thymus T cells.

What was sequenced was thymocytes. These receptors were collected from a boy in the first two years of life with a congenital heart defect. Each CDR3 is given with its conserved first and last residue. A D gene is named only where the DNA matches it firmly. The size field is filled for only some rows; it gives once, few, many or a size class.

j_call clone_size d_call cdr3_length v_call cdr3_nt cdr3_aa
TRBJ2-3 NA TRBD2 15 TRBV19 TGTGCCAGTAGCGGGACTAGCGGGGCCGCAGATACGCAGTATTTT CASSGTSGAADTQYF
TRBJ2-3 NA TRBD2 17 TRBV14 TGTGCCAGCAGCCAAGATCTGGGCGGGAGTGTTCCAGATACGCAGTATTTT CASSQDLGGSVPDTQYF
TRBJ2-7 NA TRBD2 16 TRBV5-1 TGCGCCAGCAGCCCCGAAACTAGCGGGTCTTCCTACGAGCAGTACTTC CASSPETSGSSYEQYF
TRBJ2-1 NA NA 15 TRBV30 TGTGCCTGGAGTCCAGGGGTGGCCCTACGTGATGAGCAGTTCTTC CAWSPGVALRDEQFF
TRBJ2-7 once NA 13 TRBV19 TGTGCCAGTAGCGTGGGACTCATCTACGAGCAGTACTTC CASSVGLIYEQYF
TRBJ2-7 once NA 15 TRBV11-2 TGTGCCAGCAGGCACCCTAGTGGGTCGCTTAGTGAGCAGTACTTC CASRHPSGSLSEQYF
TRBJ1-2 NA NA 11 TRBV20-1 TGCAGTGCCAGCCTGGGTGAGGGGGAGACCTTC CSASLGEGETF
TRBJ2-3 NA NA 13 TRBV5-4 TGTGCCAGCAGCTCCATTAGCACAGATACGCAGTATTTT CASSSISTDTQYF
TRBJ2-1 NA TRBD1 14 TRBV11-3 TGTGCCAGCAGCGTACAGGGGCGAGACAATGAGCAGTTCTTC CASSVQGRDNEQFF
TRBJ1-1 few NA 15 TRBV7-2 TGTGCCAGCAGCCCGAGAGAACAGGGTCACACTGAAGCTTTCTTT CASSPREQGHTEAFF